This is a list of T cell receptor beta chains from one sample in a study of cytomegalovirus exposure and HLA in healthy donors. Assay: immunoSEQ multiplex PCR; the TCRdb copy retains only in-frame clones and omits some. The table lists under 200,000 clones, about 90% of them singletons. The sample was PBMCs. These receptor sequences come from a woman aged 18-29 years in good health and CMV-seropositive. The CDR3 runs from the conserved cysteine through the conserved F or W.

TRBV30 CAWGLAGGFAHEQYF
TRBV11-2 CASSAAGTSGGTSTDTQYF
TRBV30 CAWSTGVGSYNEQFF
TRBV4-1 CASSQVMGLAGVLYNEQFF
TRBV7-7 CASSLGGGEEETQYF
TRBV19 CASRIAARHQPQHF
TRBV6-5 CASSYSGLSREQFF
TRBV5-4 CASSSPSGGLETQYF
TRBV12-5 CASGLDRDDNSPLHF
TRBV4-1 CASKAGVYDYGYTF
TRBV6-1 CASSEGSGRANEQFF
TRBV5-4 CASRPAGANYGYTF
TRBV27 CASRLAGGNNEQFF
TRBV4-2 CASSQGQGVSGNTIYF
TRBV7-7 CASSSSRGEQFF
TRBV7-6 CASSSTTGSLYEQYF
TRBV6-6 CASSLAPERLFF
TRBV7-2 CASSQIAATGETQYF
TRBV7-4 CASNIAGPSYEQYF
TRBV9 CASSVLVAGERCYGQFF
TRBV4-1 CASSQGARIDGYTF
TRBV6-5 CASSYSGAHSPLHF
TRBV5-5 CASSRTVSGERGAQHF
TRBV2 CASSEVGRSTDTQYF